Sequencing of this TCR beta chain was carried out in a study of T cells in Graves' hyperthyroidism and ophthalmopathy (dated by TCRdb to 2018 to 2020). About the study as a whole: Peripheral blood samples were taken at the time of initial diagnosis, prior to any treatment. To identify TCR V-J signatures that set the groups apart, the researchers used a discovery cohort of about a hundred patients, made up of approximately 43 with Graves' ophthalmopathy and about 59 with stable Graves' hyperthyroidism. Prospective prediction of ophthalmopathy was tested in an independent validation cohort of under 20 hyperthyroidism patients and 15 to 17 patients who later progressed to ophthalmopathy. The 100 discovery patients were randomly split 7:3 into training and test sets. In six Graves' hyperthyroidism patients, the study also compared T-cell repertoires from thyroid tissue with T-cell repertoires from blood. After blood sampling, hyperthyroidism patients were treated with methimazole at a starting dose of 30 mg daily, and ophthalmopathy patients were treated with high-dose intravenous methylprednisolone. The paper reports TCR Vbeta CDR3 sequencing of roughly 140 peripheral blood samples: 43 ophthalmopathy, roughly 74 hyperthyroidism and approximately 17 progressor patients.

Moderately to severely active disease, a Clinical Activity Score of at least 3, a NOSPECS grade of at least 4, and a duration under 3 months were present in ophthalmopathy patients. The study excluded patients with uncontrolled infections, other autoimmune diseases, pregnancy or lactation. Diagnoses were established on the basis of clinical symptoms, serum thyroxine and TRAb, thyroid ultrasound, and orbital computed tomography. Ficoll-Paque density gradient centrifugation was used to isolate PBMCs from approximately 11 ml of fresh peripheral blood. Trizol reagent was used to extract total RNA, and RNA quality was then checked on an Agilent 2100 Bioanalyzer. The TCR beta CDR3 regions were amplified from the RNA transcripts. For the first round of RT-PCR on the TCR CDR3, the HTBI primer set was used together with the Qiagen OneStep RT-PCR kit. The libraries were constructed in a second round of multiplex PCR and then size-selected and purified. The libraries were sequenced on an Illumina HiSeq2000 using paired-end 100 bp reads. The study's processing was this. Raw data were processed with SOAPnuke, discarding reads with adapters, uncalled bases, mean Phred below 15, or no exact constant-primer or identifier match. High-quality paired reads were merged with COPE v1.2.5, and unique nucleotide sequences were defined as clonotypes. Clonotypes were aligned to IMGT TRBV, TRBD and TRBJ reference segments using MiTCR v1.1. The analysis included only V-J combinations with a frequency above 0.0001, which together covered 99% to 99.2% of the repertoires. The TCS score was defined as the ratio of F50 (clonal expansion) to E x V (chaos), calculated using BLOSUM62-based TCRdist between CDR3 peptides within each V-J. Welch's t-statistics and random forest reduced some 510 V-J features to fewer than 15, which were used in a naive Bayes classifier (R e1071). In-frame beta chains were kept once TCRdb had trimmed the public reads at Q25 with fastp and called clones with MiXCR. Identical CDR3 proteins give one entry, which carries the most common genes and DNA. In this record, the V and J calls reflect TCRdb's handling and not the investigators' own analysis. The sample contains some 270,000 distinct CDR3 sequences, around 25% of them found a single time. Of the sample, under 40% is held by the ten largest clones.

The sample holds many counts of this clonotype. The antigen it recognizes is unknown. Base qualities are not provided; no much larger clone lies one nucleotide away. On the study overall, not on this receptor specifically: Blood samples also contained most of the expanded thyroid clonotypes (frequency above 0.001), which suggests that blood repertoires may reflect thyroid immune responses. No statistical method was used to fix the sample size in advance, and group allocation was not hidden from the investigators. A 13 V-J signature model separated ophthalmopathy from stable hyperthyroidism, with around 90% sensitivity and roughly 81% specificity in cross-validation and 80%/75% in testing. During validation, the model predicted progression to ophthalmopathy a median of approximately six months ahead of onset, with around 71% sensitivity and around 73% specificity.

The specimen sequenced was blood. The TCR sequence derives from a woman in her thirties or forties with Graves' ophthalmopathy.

In nucleotides, the sequence is TGCAGCGTCGAACAGGGAGGGAGGACTGAAGCTTTCTTT. Translated, it gives CSVEQGGRTEAFF. The chain couples TRBV29-1 to TRBJ1-1, with TRBD1 tentatively as D gene (6 bases match). Inclusive of the bounding cysteine and phenylalanine, the CDR3 is 13 residues long. This entry keeps only the CDR3 DNA: 39 bases, framed from base 1. Looking up the germline V gene yields CDR1 SQVTM and CDR2 ANQGSEA. Trimming removed 6 bases from V and 5 bases from J, leaving 16 bases between the germline ends.